The clone carrying this TCR beta chain was found once. The sample is drawn from a study of technical replicates of blood from a handful of donors. Produced via immunoSEQ multiplex PCR; TCRdb's table is partial and in-frame only. The sample contains about 66,000 clones, under 98% of which appear only once. Germline CDR1 and CDR2: SGHKS and YYEKEE (reference sequence). Trimming at V came to 3 bases and at J to 3 bases, leaving 7 bases not matched to a gene. CDR3 length: 15 residues. The sequence was collected from a human donor in good health. This sequence joins TRBV5-5 and TRBJ2-3; the match to TRBD1 covers 7 bases. Sample: T cells isolated from PBMCs. The CDR3 DNA sequence: TGTGCCAGCAGCTGGGACAGCCCCGCGACAGATACGCAGTATTTT. Translation gives CASSWDSPATDTQYF.